This T cell receptor (beta chain) appears in the sequencing data of a study of CD8 T cells in ankylosing spondylitis (dated 2017 in TCRdb). For the study in its entirety: To find TCR variants linked to disease, the study profiled T cell receptor beta repertoires in ankylosing spondylitis patients and healthy donors. The full study cohort comprised 20 to 25 ankylosing spondylitis patients and some 110 healthy donors. Samples of peripheral blood were taken, and for ankylosing spondylitis patients, synovial fluid was collected as well. The paper's findings and limits, for the study overall: Some motif variants were previously reported in synovial fluid and blood of reactive arthritis patients, suggesting common disease-initiation mechanisms. The disease-linked clones showed a CD8+ phenotype and occurred at relatively low frequencies in peripheral blood. A TCR beta motif made up of 7 to 9 highly homologous amino acid variants appeared to be characteristic of blood from ankylosing spondylitis patients. The disease-linked clones were reported as significantly enriched in matched synovial fluid samples from ankylosing spondylitis patients.

In the case of this clonotype: What antigen it recognizes has not been identified. No clone much larger than this one lies a single base away; base qualities are absent.

Looking up the germline V gene yields CDR1 SGHNT and CDR2 YENEEA. Inclusive of the bounding cysteine and phenylalanine, the CDR3 is 14 residues long. Only the CDR3 portion is preserved as DNA: 42 bases, with reading frame beginning at the first base. Unmatched junction bases come to 10, with V trimmed by 6 bases and J by 7 bases. The sequencer listed for this sample is Illumina HiSeq 2500. Quantitative 5'-RACE with molecular barcodes was used to prepare TCR beta libraries. In the source study's methods: A new computational method, built on a probabilistic model of VDJ rearrangement, was used to identify disease-linked TCR variants. TCRdb reprocessing: public reads trimmed at Q25 with fastp, clones called with MiXCR, in-frame beta chains kept. Rows are unified per CDR3 protein, each entry keeping the most common DNA and genes. It is TCRdb's table, rather than the study itself, that gives the V and J calls and clone size. Counted in this sample were 200,000 to 250,000 distinct CDR3 sequences; over 9.5% of them appeared once. The ten largest make up approximately 2.5% of the sample.

The rearrangement combines TRBV11-3 with TRBJ2-7, with TRBD1 identical over 9 junction bases. The receptor comes from a male donor with ankylosing spondylitis or in good health (not recorded which). The sample consisted of blood, either unsorted or a sorted T cell fraction (not recorded which). The sequenced DNA: TGTGCCAGCAGTGCCCGGACAGGGGTCCCTGAGCAGTACTTC. This gives the protein CASSARTGVPEQYF.